The 17 T cell receptor beta chains below all came from one sample that was sequenced in a study of blood T cell repertoires in COVID-19. Sequencing was performed with immunoSEQ multiplex PCR; in TCRdb, only in-frame clones are kept and a portion is missing. The data contain about 210,000 clones, around nine tenths of them singletons. Material for sequencing was peripheral blood. The source of these receptors is a woman in her forties with acute or convalescent COVID-19.

The V and J genes are TRBV19 and TRBJ1-5; D unresolved. The germline V gene has CDR1 LNHDA and CDR2 SQIVND (reference sequence). Trimming took 8 bases from V and 2 from J, leaving 13 bases between them. The CDR3 is 14 amino acids. CDR3 protein: CASCGNGGNQPQHF. CDR3 nucleotides: TGTGCCAGTTGTGGCAACGGAGGCAATCAGCCCCAGCATTTT. Combining the CDR3 with reference TRBV19 and TRBJ1-5 gives the whole variable domain DGGITQSPKYLFRKEGQNVTLSCEQNLNHDAMYWYRQDPGQGLRLIYYSQIVNDFQKGDIAEGYSVSREKKESFPLTVTSAQKNPTAFYLCASCGNGGNQPQHFGDGTRLSIL.

This clone was seen once. The rearrangement links TRBV7-9 to TRBJ2-1; the D gene is possibly TRBD1 (6 bases). This CDR3 region has 16 residues. The V gene lost 5 bases and the J gene lost 7 bases, with 21 bases spanning the gap. CDR1 and CDR2 (germline): SEHNR, FQNEAQ (reference sequence). The CDR3 loop reads CASSPSGGLNRNEQFF. The CDR3 region has the DNA TGTGCCAGCAGCCCCAGTGGGGGCCTAAATAGGAATGAGCAGTTCTTC.

The rearrangement links TRBV6-5 to TRBJ2-7, with 11 bases fitting TRBD2. The CDR3 extends over 15 amino acids. The germline V gene has CDR1 MNHEY and CDR2 SVGAGI. V lost 10 bases, J lost 0 bases, and 8 bases stayed unmatched. This chain's CDR3 is CAKNPSGGPSYEQYV. The DNA of the CDR3 is TGTGCCAAGAACCCTAGCGGGGGGCCCTCCTACGAGCAGTACGTC.

V is TRBV7-2 and J is TRBJ2-3, with 7 nucleotides matching TRBD2. The germline CDR1 and CDR2 sequences are SGHTA and FQGNSA. V was clipped by 0 bases and J by 6 bases; unmatched bases: 6. The CDR3 consists of 15 residues. The CDR3 here is CASSLAGGKVDTQYF. The CDR3 bases are TGTGCCAGCAGCTTAGCCGGGGGGAAGGTGGATACGCAGTATTTT.

The J gene is TRBJ1-4, the V gene TRBV4-1; a weak D match, TRBD1 (5 bases). Trimming removed 4 bases at V and 7 bases at J, with 13 bases between. Germline V gives CDR1 MGHRA, CDR2 YSYEKL. The CDR3 contains 14 residues. Written as DNA, the CDR3 is TGCGCCAGCAGCCCCGTTCGGGGGGGTGAAAAACTGTTTTTT. Translating gives CASSPVRGGEKLFF.

As DNA, the CDR3 is TGTGCCAGCACCATGGGGAGGAGCTACACCTTC. Residues: CASTMGRSYTF. The chain links TRBV12-3 or TRBV12-4 to TRBJ1-2, with unresolved D. The CDR3 is made up of 11 amino acids. Trimming removed 7 bases at V and 9 bases at J, with 12 bases between.

CDR3 loop: CASSQERTGSNYGYTF. The CDR3 DNA reads as TGCGCCAGCAGCCAAGAAAGGACAGGGTCTAACTATGGCTACACCTTC. The chain couples TRBV4-1 to TRBJ1-2; 8 bases fit TRBD1. The CDR3 is 16 residues long. V was pared by 0 bases and J by 0 bases, with 3 bases of the junction left unmatched. The germline CDR1 and CDR2 sequences are MGHRA and YSYEKL.

The CDR3 is CASSPHPTGQAEAFF. The CDR3 DNA follows: TGTGCCAGCAGTCCGCACCCCACAGGACAGGCTGAAGCTTTCTTT. The chain couples TRBV27 to TRBJ1-1; 7 bases agree with TRBD1. There are 15 residues in the CDR3. Trimming took 5 bases from V and 6 from J; bases not matched to a gene: 12. The germline CDR1 and CDR2 sequences are MNHEY and SMNVEV (reference sequence).

This clone was observed once. V usage is TRBV7-2 and J usage is TRBJ1-1; no firm D call. CDR1 SGHTA and CDR2 FQGNSA come from the germline V gene. V lost 3 bases and J 4 bases, leaving 12 bases between the germline ends. This CDR3 is built from 14 residues. The CDR3 region has the DNA TGTGCCAGCAGCTTGGCGGTGTCGGGCACTGAAGCTTTCTTT. It translates to CASSLAVSGTEAFF.

The CDR3 loop reads CATSLGQDEQYV. The CDR3, as DNA: TGTGCCACCAGCCTGGGACAGGACGAGCAGTACGTC. The chain carries TRBV24-1 and TRBJ2-7, with 8 bases lining up with TRBD1. The CDR3 spans 12 residues. The trim removed 7 bases at V and 5 bases at J, leaving 3 bases unmatched. The V gene's germline CDR1 is KGHDR and CDR2 SFDVKD.

V gene TRBV5-1 combines with J gene TRBJ2-1; D perhaps matches TRBD2 (6 bases). The CDR3 covers 11 residues. V gave up 4 bases and J gave up 10 bases, with 9 bases separating them. CDR1 and CDR2 (germline): SGHRS, YFSETQ. The CDR3 DNA reads TGCGCCAGCAGCGAGGCGGGGGAGCAGTTCTTC. Translated: CASSEAGEQFF. The whole variable domain, remainder taken from reference TRBV5-1 and TRBJ2-1, is KAGVTQTPRYLIKTRGQQVTLSCSPISGHRSVSWYQQTPGQGLQFLFEYFSETQRNKGNFPGRFSGRQFSNSRSEMNVSTLELGDSALYLCASSEAGEQFFGPGTRLTVL.

This sequence joins TRBV30 and TRBJ1-1; TRBD1 is a possible D gene (5 bases). The CDR3 consists of 14 residues. Deletions cut 4 bases from V and 6 bases from J, with 18 bases between. From germline, CDR1 is GTSNPN and CDR2 SVGIG (reference sequence). The CDR3 sequence: CAWNPPRGSAEAFF. In DNA, the CDR3 is TGTGCCTGGAACCCTCCACGGGGGAGCGCTGAAGCTTTCTTT.

This chain links TRBV7-3 with TRBJ1-1; TRBD1 is a possible D gene (6 bases). Germline V lookup: CDR1 SGHTA, CDR2 FQGTGA. V dropped 4 bases and J dropped 1 base, with 10 bases sitting between them. The CDR3 is made up of 14 amino acids. The CDR3 DNA is TGTGCCAGCAGCTCCACGGACAGGAACACTGAAGCTTTCTTT. Protein sequence: CASSSTDRNTEAFF.

This chain's CDR3 is CASSETSVSEETQYF. CDR3 DNA: TGTGCCAGCTCGGAGACTAGCGTCTCGGAAGAGACCCAGTACTTC. This chain links TRBV18 with TRBJ2-5, with TRBD2 identical over 8 bases. CDR3 size: 15 residues. Looked up from germline, CDR1 is KGHSH and CDR2 is LQKENI. V lost 6 bases to trimming and J lost 3 bases; unmatched junction nucleotides: 9.

The chain is built from TRBV19 and TRBJ1-2; TRBD1 is a possible D gene (6 bases). V was trimmed by 3 bases and J by 4 bases, leaving 12 bases between them. The CDR3 has 14 amino acids. Germline CDR1 and CDR2: LNHDA and SQIVND (reference sequence). CDR3 in amino acids: CASSMEDRLYGYTF. CDR3 sequence (DNA): TGTGCCAGTAGTATGGAAGACAGGCTCTATGGCTACACCTTC.

The chain carries TRBV7-2 and TRBJ2-3; D may be TRBD2 (5 bases). Trimming took 0 bases from V and 2 from J, leaving 12 bases between them. This CDR3 has 16 amino acids. The V gene's germline CDR1 is SGHTA and CDR2 FQGNSA. The chain's CDR3 is CASSLALSRDTDTQYF. Here the CDR3 DNA reads TGTGCCAGCAGCTTAGCACTATCGAGGGACACAGATACGCAGTATTTT. Full variable domain (rest looked up from reference TRBV7-2 and TRBJ2-3): GAGVSQSPSNKVTEKGKDVELRCDPISGHTALYWYRQSLGQGLEFLIYFQGNSAPDKSGLPSDRFSAERTGGSVSTLTIQRTQQEDSAVYLCASSLALSRDTDTQYFGPGTRLTVL.

V is TRBV30 and J is TRBJ2-7; 7 positions agree with TRBD1. CDR1 and CDR2 from the germline V gene are GTSNPN and SVGIG (reference sequence). J lost 8 bases, V lost 3 bases, and 10 bases had no gene match. The CDR3 totals 13 residues. The CDR3 bases are TGTGCCTGGAGCGTCTTGGAAGGGGGCAAGCAGTACGTC. Residues: CAWSVLEGGKQYV.